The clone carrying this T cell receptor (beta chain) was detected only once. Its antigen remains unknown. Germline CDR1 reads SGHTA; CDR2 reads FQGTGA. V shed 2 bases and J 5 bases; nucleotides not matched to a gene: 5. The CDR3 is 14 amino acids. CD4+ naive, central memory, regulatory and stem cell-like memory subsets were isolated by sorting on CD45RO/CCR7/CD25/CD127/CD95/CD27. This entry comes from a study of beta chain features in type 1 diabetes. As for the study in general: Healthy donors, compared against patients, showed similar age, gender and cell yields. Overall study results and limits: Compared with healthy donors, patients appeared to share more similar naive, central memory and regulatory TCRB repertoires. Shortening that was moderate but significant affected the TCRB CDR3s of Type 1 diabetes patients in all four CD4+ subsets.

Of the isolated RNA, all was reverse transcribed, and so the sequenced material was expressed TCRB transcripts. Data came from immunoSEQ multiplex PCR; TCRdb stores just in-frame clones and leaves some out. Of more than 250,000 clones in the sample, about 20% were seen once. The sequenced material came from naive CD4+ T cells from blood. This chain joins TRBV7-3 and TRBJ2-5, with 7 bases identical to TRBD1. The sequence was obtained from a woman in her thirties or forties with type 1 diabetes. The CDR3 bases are TGTGCCAGCAGCTTACAGGGGGAAGGGGAGACCCAGTACTTC. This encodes CASSLQGEGETQYF.